This passage covers 20 T cell receptor beta chains from one sample sequenced in a study of T cell repertoires in cytomegalovirus infection. TCRdb itself ran the reads through MiXCR, one entry per CDR3 protein. Among 170,000 or so distinct CDR3 sequences listed, about 18% were seen once. Material for sequencing was CD8+ T cells from PBMCs. The source is a human donor in good health (CMV status not recorded). Some clones in this sample may be carry-over from other donors' samples.

J is TRBJ1-4 and V is TRBV4-1; D is ambiguous. The germline CDR1 and CDR2 sequences are MGHRA and YSYEKL. CDR3 length equals 12 residues. Trimming took off 4 bases at V and 6 bases at J, with 6 bases between the two ends. The CDR3 loop reads CASSLKHEKLFF. CDR3 coding DNA: TGCGCCAGCAGCCTAAAACATGAAAAACTGTTTTTT.

The chain has TRBV6-6 and TRBJ2-1; 12 bases match TRBD2. There are 16 residues in the CDR3. Germline V gene lookup returns CDR1 MNHNY and CDR2 SVGAGI (reference sequence). V lost 6 bases to trimming and J lost 8 bases; unmatched junction nucleotides: 11. The CDR3 region has the DNA TGTGCCAGCAGCCCACCGCCTAGCGGGGGGGCCTATGAGCAGTTCTTC. Translation gives CASSPPPSGGAYEQFF.

J is TRBJ2-7 and V is TRBV10-3, with D unclear. Per germline, CDR1 ENHRY and CDR2 SYGVKD. Trimming cost V 0 bases and J 3 bases, with 15 bases left between them. The CDR3 contains 16 residues. In DNA form, the CDR3 reads TGTGCCATCAGTGAGTCGGCGAGTAGCCCCAACTACGAGCAGTACTTC. It specifies CAISESASSPNYEQYF.

In its sample, this clonotype was seen a few times. The V gene is TRBV29-1, the J gene TRBJ1-1; D is unresolved. Germline loops: CDR1 SQVTM, CDR2 ANQGSEA. The ends were cut back, 5 bases at V and 5 bases at J, with 9 bases in the middle. CDR3 size: 11 residues. The CDR3 bases are TGCAGCGTTCCAGTGAGAACTGAAGCTTTCTTT. Amino acids: CSVPVRTEAFF.

This clonotype has just a few counts. The chain employs TRBV7-6 and TRBJ2-6; 10 bases map to TRBD2. V lost 3 bases, J lost 0 bases, and 11 bases stayed unmatched. The CDR3 length is 20 residues. CDR1 is SGHVS and CDR2 is FNYEAQ in the germline V gene. CDR3 residues: CASSFLPSGGAISGANVLTF. The DNA of the CDR3 is TGTGCCAGCAGCTTTCTGCCTAGCGGGGGTGCTATCTCTGGGGCCAACGTCCTGACTTTC.

This clonotype was detected a few times. The V and J genes are TRBV4-2 and TRBJ1-1; perhaps TRBD1 as D (5 bases). V was shortened by 2 bases and J by 6 bases, with 13 bases between the two germline ends. The CDR3 loop spans 14 amino acids. Germline loops: CDR1 LGHNA, CDR2 YNFKEQ. The CDR3 spells CASSQSRGAAEAFF. The CDR3 DNA reads TGTGCCAGCAGCCAATCGCGGGGCGCGGCTGAAGCTTTCTTT.

The chain is built from TRBV27 and TRBJ2-5; the D gene is possibly TRBD2 (7 bases). Per germline, CDR1 MNHEY and CDR2 SMNVEV (reference sequence). V was shortened by 5 bases and J by 5 bases, with 15 bases between the two germline ends. The CDR3 runs 14 residues. The CDR3 DNA sequence: TGTGCCAGCAGTCCCACAGGGAGGGGGGAGACCCAGTACTTC. Its translation is CASSPTGRGETQYF.

This clonotype was counted ten times or more. In DNA, the CDR3 is TGTGCCAGCAGCTTGGGGACTTCGGGTGCCGAGCAGTACTTC. Protein: CASSLGTSGAEQYF. This chain links TRBV7-2 with TRBJ2-7; tentatively, D is TRBD2 (6 bases). V gave up 3 bases and J gave up 6 bases, with 15 bases separating them. The CDR3 has 14 residues. CDR1 is SGHTA, CDR2 FQGNSA, per germline.

The sample holds many counts of this clonotype. This chain joins TRBV6-2 or TRBV6-3 and TRBJ2-3; 8 nucleotides line up with TRBD1. With V trimmed by 5 bases and J by 1 base, 11 bases remained unmatched. The CDR3 contains 17 residues. The germline CDR1 and CDR2 sequences are MNHEY and SVGEGT. The CDR3 bases are TGTGCCAGCAGTCTCCGACAGGGGCGGGGCCGCACAGATACGCAGTATTTT. Protein product: CASSLRQGRGRTDTQYF.

This chain uses TRBV7-3 with TRBJ1-2; D not resolved. CDR3 length: 13 amino acids. V lost 3 bases, J lost 5 bases, and 10 bases lay in between. The germline V gene has CDR1 SGHTA and CDR2 FQGTGA. CDR3 in DNA: TGTGCCAGCAGCTTGACGACGGTTTATGGCTACACCTTC. Translated: CASSLTTVYGYTF.

A few counts support this clonotype. The V gene is TRBV27, the J gene TRBJ2-2; 7 nucleotides match TRBD1. V shed 7 bases, J shed 4 bases, and the junction held 6 bases outside the gene matches. There are 14 residues in the CDR3. CDR1 and CDR2 (germline): MNHEY, SMNVEV (reference sequence). CDR3 bases: TGTGCCAGCACCTCGACAGGGCTCACCGGGGAGCTGTTTTTT. It yields the protein CASTSTGLTGELFF.

The sample holds a few counts of this clonotype. The rearrangement uses TRBV25-1 and TRBJ1-1, with TRBD1 as a possible D gene (6 bases). The length of the CDR3 is 14 residues. V was clipped by 1 base and J by 6 bases, with 12 bases between them. The V gene's germline CDR1 is MGHDK and CDR2 SYGVNS. The CDR3 loop is CASSELRGLPEAFF. The CDR3 nucleotides read TGTGCCAGCAGTGAATTACGGGGGCTACCTGAAGCTTTCTTT.

The rearrangement uses TRBV24-1 and TRBJ2-3; D is uncertain. The V end was cut by 0 bases, the J end by 10 bases, with 13 bases between. The CDR3 covers 14 residues. CDR1 and CDR2 from the germline V gene are KGHDR and SFDVKD. DNA for the CDR3: TGTGCCACCAGTGATTTGCACAGAACTAAGGCGCAGTATTTT. This encodes CATSDLHRTKAQYF.

The V call is TRBV12-3 or TRBV12-4, the J call TRBJ1-1; D is perhaps TRBD1 (6 bases). The germline V and J ends were trimmed by 6 bases and 4 bases, with 15 bases remaining between them. The length of the CDR3 is 14 residues. The CDR3 loop is CASSPEGGITEAFF. The CDR3 nucleotides are TGTGCCAGCAGCCCAGAGGGGGGAATCACTGAAGCTTTCTTT.

The table lists this clonotype with a few counts. The rearrangement links TRBV29-1 to TRBJ1-2, with 8 bases that match TRBD1. This CDR3 is built from 14 residues. Losses at the gene ends were 7 bases for V and 0 bases for J; bases not matched to a gene: 7. Germline loops: CDR1 SQVTM, CDR2 ANQGSEA. CDR3 protein: CSGTRGPPNYGYTF. The CDR3 DNA reads TGCAGCGGCACCAGGGGGCCCCCTAACTATGGCTACACCTTC.

This clonotype was seen a few times. The chain couples TRBV12-3 or TRBV12-4 to TRBJ2-1; D unclear. Deletions cut 4 bases from V and 0 bases from J, with 13 bases between. The CDR3 runs 16 residues. This CDR3 reads CASSSLTRSSYNEQFF. The CDR3 DNA sequence: TGTGCCAGCAGTTCGCTGACCCGCAGCTCCTACAATGAGCAGTTCTTC.

A few counts support this clonotype. The chain employs TRBV28 and TRBJ2-7, with D maybe TRBD1 (5 bases). Germline CDR1 is MDHEN and CDR2 is SYDVKM. Trimming stripped 2 bases from V and 6 bases from J, with 11 bases between. The CDR3 contains 13 residues. CDR3 coding DNA: TGTGCCAGCAGTTTACTCCGACAGCCCGAGCAGTACTTC. It codes for CASSLLRQPEQYF.

This chain joins TRBV7-3 and TRBJ2-1; the D is unclear. V gave up 5 bases and J gave up 6 bases, with 8 bases separating them. Germline CDR1 reads SGHTA; CDR2 reads FQGTGA. The CDR3 has 12 amino acids. CDR3 amino acids: CASSPSANEQFF. The DNA for the CDR3 is TGTGCCAGCAGCCCCAGTGCCAATGAGCAGTTCTTC. Supplemented by reference TRBV7-3 and TRBJ2-1, the full variable domain reads GAGVSQTPSNKVTEKGKYVELRCDPISGHTALYWYRQSLGQGPEFLIYFQGTGAADDSGLPNDRFFAVRPEGSVSTLKIQRTERGDSAVYLCASSPSANEQFFGPGTRLTVL.

This clonotype has more than one count but fewer than ten. The rearrangement links TRBV6-6 to TRBJ1-1; tentatively, D is TRBD1 (6 bases). Germline V gene lookup returns CDR1 MNHNY and CDR2 SVGAGI (reference sequence). The CDR3 length is 13 residues. V lost 4 bases to trimming and J lost 6 bases, with 12 bases between them. The CDR3 nucleotides read TGTGCCAGCAGTTCCCCGGGACACTCTGAAGCTTTCTTT. Protein: CASSSPGHSEAFF.

This sequence joins TRBV4-1 and TRBJ1-1; tentative D call: TRBD1 (6 bases). V was trimmed by 4 bases and J by 4 bases, leaving 16 bases between them. This CDR3 region has 15 residues. From germline, CDR1 is MGHRA and CDR2 YSYEKL. The chain's CDR3 is CASSPGGGGGTEAFF. CDR3 coding DNA: TGCGCCAGCAGCCCAGGAGGGGGAGGGGGCACTGAAGCTTTCTTT.